This TCR beta chain was retrieved from a study of OX40 agonist ivuxolimab in advanced cancers. About the research overall: In this cohort, patients received ivuxolimab, an agonistic anti-OX40 (CD134) antibody. Overall study results and limits: Dosing at 0.1 to 3.0 mg/kg was accompanied by clonal expansion of CD4+ and CD8+ blood T cells by week 6.

Blood draws occurred at baseline, cycle 4 day 1, and cycle 7 day 1. This CDR3 comprises 15 residues. Per germline, CDR1 SGHTA and CDR2 FQGNSA. The V and J ends lost 0 bases and 1 base respectively, with 9 bases between them. This table comes from immunoSEQ multiplex PCR, and its TCRdb copy is limited to in-frame clones, with some not included. The table lists tens of thousands of clones, around 85% of them singletons, with 0.22% in the top ten. In the case of this clone: The antigen is undetermined.

Here the sequenced sample was CD4+ or CD8+ T cells sorted from blood, taken in a trial of the OX40 agonist ivuxolimab. The TCR sequence derives from an adult with an advanced solid tumor such as melanoma, head and neck, liver or kidney cancer. V usage is TRBV7-2 and J usage is TRBJ1-2; perhaps TRBD1 as D (5 bases). CDR3 sequence reads: CASSLARTNNYGYTF. CDR3 bases: TGTGCCAGCAGCTTAGCGCGGACAAATAACTATGGCTACACCTTC.